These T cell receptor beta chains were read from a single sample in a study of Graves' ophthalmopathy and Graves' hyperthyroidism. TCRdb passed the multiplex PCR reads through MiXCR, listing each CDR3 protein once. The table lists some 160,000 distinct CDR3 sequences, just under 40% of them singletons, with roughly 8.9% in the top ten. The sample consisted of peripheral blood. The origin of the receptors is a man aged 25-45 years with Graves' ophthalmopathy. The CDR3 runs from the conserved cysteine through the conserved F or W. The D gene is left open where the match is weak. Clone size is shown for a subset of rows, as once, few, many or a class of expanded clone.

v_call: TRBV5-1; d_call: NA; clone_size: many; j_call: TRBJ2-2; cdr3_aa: CASSLERSRGELFF; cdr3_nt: TGCGCCAGCAGCTTGGAAAGGTCTCGCGGGGAGCTGTTTTTT
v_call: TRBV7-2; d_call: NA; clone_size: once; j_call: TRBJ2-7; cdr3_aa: CASSLGRAITGEQYF; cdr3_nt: TGTGCCAGCAGCTTGGGCAGGGCTATCACGGGCGAGCAGTACTTC
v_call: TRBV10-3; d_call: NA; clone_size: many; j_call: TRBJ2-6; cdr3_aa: CAIKPNEQGPSGANVLTF; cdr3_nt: TGTGCCATCAAACCAAACGAGCAGGGACCTAGCGGGGCCAACGTCCTGACTTTC
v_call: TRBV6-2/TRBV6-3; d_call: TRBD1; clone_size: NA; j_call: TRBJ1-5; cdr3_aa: CASSRGTVDQPQHF; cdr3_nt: TGTGCCAGCAGCCGTGGGACAGTAGATCAGCCCCAGCATTTT
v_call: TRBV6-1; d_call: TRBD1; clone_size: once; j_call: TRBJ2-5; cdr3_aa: CASSEAGTGYVETQYF; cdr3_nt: TGTGCCAGCAGTGAAGCCGGGACAGGGTACGTGGAGACCCAGTACTTC
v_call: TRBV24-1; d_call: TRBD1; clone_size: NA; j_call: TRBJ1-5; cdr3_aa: CATSDRQGRQPQHF; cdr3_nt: TGTGCCACCAGTGACCGACAGGGAAGACAGCCCCAGCATTTT
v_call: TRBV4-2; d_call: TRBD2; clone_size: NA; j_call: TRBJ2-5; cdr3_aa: CASKEGTSEKLETQYF; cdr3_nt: TGTGCCAGTAAGGAGGGGACTAGCGAAAAGTTGGAGACCCAGTACTTC
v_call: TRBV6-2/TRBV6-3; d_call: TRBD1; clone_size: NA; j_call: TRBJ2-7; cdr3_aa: CATGGPGERDRGYEQYF; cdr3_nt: TGTGCCACTGGGGGTCCCGGCGAACGGGACAGGGGCTACGAGCAGTACTTC
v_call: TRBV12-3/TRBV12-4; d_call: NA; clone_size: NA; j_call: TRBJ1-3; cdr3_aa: CASSSVGNTIYF; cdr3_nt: TGTGCCAGCAGTTCGGTTGGAAACACCATATATTTT
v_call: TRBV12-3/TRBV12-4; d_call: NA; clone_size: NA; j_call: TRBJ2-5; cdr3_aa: CASSLSSPGHQETQYF; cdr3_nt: TGTGCCAGCAGTTTATCCTCCCCCGGGCACCAAGAGACCCAGTACTTC
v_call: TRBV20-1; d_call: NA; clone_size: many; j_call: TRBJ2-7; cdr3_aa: CSARPFQGPYYEQYF; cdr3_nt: TGCAGTGCTAGACCTTTTCAGGGGCCCTACTACGAGCAGTACTTC
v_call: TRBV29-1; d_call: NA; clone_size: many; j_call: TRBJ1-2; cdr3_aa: CSVGTPTESYGYTF; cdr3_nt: TGCAGCGTGGGTACACCGACAGAGAGCTATGGCTACACCTTC
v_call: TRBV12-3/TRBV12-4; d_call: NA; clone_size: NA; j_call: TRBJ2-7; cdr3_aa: CASSWGSWEQYF; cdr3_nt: TGTGCCAGCAGCTGGGGCTCTTGGGAGCAGTACTTC
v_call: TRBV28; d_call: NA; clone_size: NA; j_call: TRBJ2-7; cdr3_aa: CASSLGGRGGEQYF; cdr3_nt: TGTGCCAGCTCCCTGGGAGGGAGGGGGGGCGAGCAGTACTTC
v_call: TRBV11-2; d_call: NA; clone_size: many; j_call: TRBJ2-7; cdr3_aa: CASSFGTQYEQYF; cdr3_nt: TGTGCCAGCAGCTTCGGGACCCAGTACGAGCAGTACTTC
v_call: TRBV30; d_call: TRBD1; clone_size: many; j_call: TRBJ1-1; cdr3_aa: CAWDDRGQGYTEAFF; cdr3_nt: TGTGCCTGGGACGACCGGGGACAGGGGTACACTGAAGCTTTCTTT
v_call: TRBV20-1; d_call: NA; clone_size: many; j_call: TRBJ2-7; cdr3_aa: CSADGGRGKEQYF; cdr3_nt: TGCAGTGCCGACGGGGGGCGGGGTAAGGAGCAGTACTTC
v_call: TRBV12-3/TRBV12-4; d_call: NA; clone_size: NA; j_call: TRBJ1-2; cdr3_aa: CASSLGQNGYTF; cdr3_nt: TGTGCCAGCAGTTTAGGACAGAATGGCTACACCTTC
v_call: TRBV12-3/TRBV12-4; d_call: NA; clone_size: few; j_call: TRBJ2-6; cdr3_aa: CASSLTSGANVLTF; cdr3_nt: TGTGCCAGCAGTTTAACCTCTGGGGCCAACGTCCTGACTTTC
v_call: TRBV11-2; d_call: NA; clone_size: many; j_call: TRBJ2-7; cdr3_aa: CASSVRDGTYEQYF; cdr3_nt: TGTGCCAGCAGCGTCCGGGACGGAACCTACGAGCAGTACTTC
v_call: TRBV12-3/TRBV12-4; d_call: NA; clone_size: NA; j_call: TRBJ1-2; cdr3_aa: CANSLQGFGGYTF; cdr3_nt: TGTGCCAATTCGTTACAGGGCTTTGGGGGCTACACCTTC
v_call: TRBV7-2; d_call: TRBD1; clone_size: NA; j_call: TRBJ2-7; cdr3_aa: CASSFQGQAYEQYF; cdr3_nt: TGTGCCAGCAGCTTTCAGGGACAGGCCTACGAGCAGTACTTC
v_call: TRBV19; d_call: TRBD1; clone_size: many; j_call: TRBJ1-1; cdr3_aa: CASTGQGATEAFF; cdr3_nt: TGTGCCAGTACCGGACAGGGGGCAACTGAAGCTTTCTTT
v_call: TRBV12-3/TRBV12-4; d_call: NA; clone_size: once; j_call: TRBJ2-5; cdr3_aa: CASSGIGGTQYF; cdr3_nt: TGTGCCAGCAGCGGGATTGGGGGGACCCAGTACTTC
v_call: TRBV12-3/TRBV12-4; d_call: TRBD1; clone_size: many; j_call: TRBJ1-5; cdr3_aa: CASSFKTGVNQPQHF; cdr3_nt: TGTGCCAGCAGTTTCAAGACAGGGGTAAATCAGCCCCAGCATTTT
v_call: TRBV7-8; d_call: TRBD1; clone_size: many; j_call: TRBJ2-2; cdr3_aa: CASSPPGQGIGGELFF; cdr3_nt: TGTGCCAGCAGCCCGCCGGGACAGGGCATCGGCGGGGAGCTGTTTTTT
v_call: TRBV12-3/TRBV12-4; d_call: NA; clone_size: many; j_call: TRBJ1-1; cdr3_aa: CASSRQDYTEAFF; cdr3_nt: TGTGCCAGCAGTCGACAGGATTACACTGAAGCTTTCTTT
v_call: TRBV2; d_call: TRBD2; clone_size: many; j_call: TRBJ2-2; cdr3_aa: CASTLMGSGRANTGELFF; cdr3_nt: TGTGCCAGCACCCTAATGGGGAGCGGGAGGGCCAACACCGGGGAGCTGTTTTTT
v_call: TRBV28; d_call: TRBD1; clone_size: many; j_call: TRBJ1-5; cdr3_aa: CASSWGQGASGNQPQHF; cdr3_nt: TGTGCCAGCAGTTGGGGACAGGGGGCGTCGGGTAATCAGCCCCAGCATTTT
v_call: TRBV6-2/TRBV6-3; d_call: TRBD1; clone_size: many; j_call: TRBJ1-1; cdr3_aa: CASSSAGTGGTEAFF; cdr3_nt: TGTGCCAGCAGTTCGGCAGGGACAGGGGGCACTGAAGCTTTCTTT
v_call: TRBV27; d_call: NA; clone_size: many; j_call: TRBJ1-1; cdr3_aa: CASSLGNTEAFF; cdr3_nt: TGTGCCAGCAGTTTGGGGAACACTGAAGCTTTCTTT
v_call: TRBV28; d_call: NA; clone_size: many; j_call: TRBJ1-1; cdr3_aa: CASSWEGGTEAFF; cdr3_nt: TGTGCCAGCAGTTGGGAAGGTGGCACTGAAGCTTTCTTT
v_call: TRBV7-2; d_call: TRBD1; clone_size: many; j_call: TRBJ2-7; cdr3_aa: CASSFMTGSTAEQYF; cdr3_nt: TGTGCCAGCAGCTTTATGACAGGGTCAACCGCCGAGCAGTACTTC
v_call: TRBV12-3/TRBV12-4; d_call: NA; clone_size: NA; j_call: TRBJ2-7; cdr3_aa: CASSFGFEIGGHTYEQYF; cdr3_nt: TGTGCCAGCAGTTTCGGCTTTGAGATTGGGGGCCACACATACGAGCAGTACTTC
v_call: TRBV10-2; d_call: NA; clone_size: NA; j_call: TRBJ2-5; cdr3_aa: CASSALEGLGTQYF; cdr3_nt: TGCGCCAGCAGCGCTCTCGAGGGGTTAGGGACCCAGTACTTC
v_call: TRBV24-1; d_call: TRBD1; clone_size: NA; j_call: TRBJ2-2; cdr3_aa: CATSDSGTVNTGELFF; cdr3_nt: TGTGCCACCAGTGATTCCGGGACAGTCAACACCGGGGAGCTGTTTTTT
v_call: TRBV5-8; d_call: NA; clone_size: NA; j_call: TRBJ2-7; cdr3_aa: CASSSRGSARYEQYF; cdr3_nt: TGTGCCAGCAGTTCTCGCGGGTCAGCCCGGTACGAGCAGTACTTC
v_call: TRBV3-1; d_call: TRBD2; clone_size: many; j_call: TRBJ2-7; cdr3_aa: CASSQLAGGPAGEQYF; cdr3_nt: TGTGCCAGCAGCCAACTAGCGGGAGGCCCTGCCGGGGAGCAGTACTTC